This entry lists 13 T cell receptor beta chains sequenced from one sample in a study of T cell changes during pregnancy in multiple sclerosis. TCRdb's table, derived via immunoSEQ multiplex PCR, lists solely in-frame clones and lacks some. The repertoire holds 20,000 to 30,000 clones, with 88% as singletons. The input for sequencing was CD4+ T cells from peripheral blood mononuclear cells, taken in the first trimester of pregnancy. These TCRs come from a female donor in good health, enrolled as a control in a pregnancy study.

V and J are TRBV6-5 and TRBJ2-7, with TRBD2 identical over 9 bases. Germline assignment: CDR1 MNHEY and CDR2 SVGAGI. This CDR3 is 13 amino acids long. After removal of 5 bases from V and 5 bases from J, the junction contained 4 bases not matched to a gene. The CDR3 sequence: CASSGTSWDEQYF. Here the CDR3 DNA reads TGTGCCAGCAGTGGGACTAGCTGGGACGAGCAGTACTTC.

This clone was detected once. This sequence joins TRBV27 and TRBJ2-7, with TRBD2 matching over 8 bases. V lost 0 bases and J lost 7; bases outside the gene matches: 2. The V gene's germline CDR1 is MNHEY and CDR2 SMNVEV (reference sequence). This CDR3 spans 13 amino acids. The CDR3 DNA sequence: TGTGCCAGCAGTTTATCCGGGAGGGGGGAGCAGTACTTC. Translated, it gives CASSLSGRGEQYF.

This clone has only one observation. The V and J genes are TRBV10-2 and TRBJ2-5; no definite D call. Trimming stripped 2 bases from V and 1 base from J, with 5 bases between. The CDR3 spans 13 residues. Germline CDR1 WSHSY, CDR2 SAAADI. The DNA for the CDR3 is TGCGCCAGCAGTGAGGACACCCAAGAGACCCAGTACTTC. Translating it yields CASSEDTQETQYF.

The genes are TRBV10-3 and TRBJ1-5; 8 nucleotides match TRBD1. Germline CDR1 ENHRY, CDR2 SYGVKD. The CDR3 has 13 amino acids. V shed 7 bases and J 5 bases; nucleotides not matched to a gene: 4. This CDR3 reads CAIKDRADQPQHF. The DNA of the CDR3 is TGTGCCATCAAGGACAGGGCGGATCAGCCCCAGCATTTT.

This chain uses TRBV19 with TRBJ1-5, with 8 bases fitting TRBD1. The V segment lost 4 bases and the J segment 1 base; nucleotides outside the gene matches: 6. Germline V gene data show CDR1 as LNHDA and CDR2 as SQIVND (reference sequence). This CDR3 is 16 amino acids long. The CDR3 region is CASSTYTGGSNQPQHF. The CDR3 DNA sequence: TGTGCCAGTAGTACCTACACAGGGGGGAGCAATCAGCCCCAGCATTTT.

V is TRBV6-4 and J is TRBJ2-7; 7 bases agree with TRBD1. Germline V gene lookup returns CDR1 MRHNA and CDR2 SNTAGT. This CDR3 comprises 13 residues. The V gene end was trimmed by 4 bases and the J gene end by 6 bases; junction bases not matched to a gene: 6. The CDR3 sequence is CASSAFAGGEQYF. The CDR3 nucleotides read TGTGCCAGCAGTGCTTTTGCAGGGGGCGAGCAGTACTTC.

The J gene is TRBJ2-5, the V gene TRBV2; possible D gene TRBD2, 5 bases. The V end lost 5 bases, the J end lost 5 bases, and 15 bases lay between the germline ends. Germline lookup yields CDR1 SNHLY and CDR2 FYNNEI. This CDR3 comprises 14 residues. The CDR3 is CASSTRLGGETQYF. DNA of the CDR3: TGTGCCAGCAGTACCCGTTTAGGCGGGGAGACCCAGTACTTC.

The rearrangement joins TRBV5-1 to TRBJ2-3, with TRBD2 as a possible D gene (5 bases). Deletions cut 7 bases from V and 6 bases from J, with 21 bases between. The CDR3 is 15 residues long. Germline CDR1 is SGHRS and CDR2 is YFSETQ. This chain's CDR3 is CASAVAEASRDTQYF. The CDR3 bases are TGCGCCAGCGCCGTGGCGGAGGCATCAAGGGATACGCAGTATTTT.

In DNA form, the CDR3 reads TGTGCCAGCAGTTACTACACTCAGGGTGAGCAGTTCTTC. Protein product: CASSYYTQGEQFF. The V call is TRBV6-5, the J call TRBJ2-1, with D tentatively TRBD1 (5 bases). Germline V CDR1 and CDR2: MNHEY, SVGAGI. CDR3 length equals 13 residues. V gave up 1 base and J gave up 9 bases, with 10 bases separating them.

The chain uses TRBV6-1 and TRBJ1-4; TRBD1 aligns across 8 bases. Germline loops: CDR1 MNHNS, CDR2 SASEGT. The junction had 8 bases not matched to a gene; V was cut back by 5 bases and J by 9 bases. CDR3 length: 14 residues. The CDR3 DNA reads TGTGCCAGCAGTAGTTTCGGACAGGGCAAAAAACTGTTTTTT. Its protein product is CASSSFGQGKKLFF.

This chain joins TRBV7-9 and TRBJ1-5; D ambiguous. The length of the CDR3 is 15 residues. Trimming removed 5 bases from V and 0 bases from J, with 11 bases in between. Germline V lookup: CDR1 SEHNR, CDR2 FQNEAQ (reference sequence). DNA for the CDR3: TGTGCCAGCAGCGAGGCGCTAAATAGCAATCAGCCCCAGCATTTT. It is translated as CASSEALNSNQPQHF.

In this sample, this clone turned up a few times. This sequence joins TRBV5-1 and TRBJ1-2, with 7 bases that match TRBD1. The CDR3 is made up of 14 amino acids. Germline loops: CDR1 SGHRS, CDR2 YFSETQ. V was pared by 0 bases and J by 4 bases, with 3 bases of the junction left unmatched. The CDR3 protein is CASSLEGATYGYTF. In nucleotides, the CDR3 is TGCGCCAGCAGCTTGGAGGGGGCGACCTATGGCTACACCTTC.

This rearrangement joins TRBV11-2 to TRBJ2-3; D is ambiguous. V was clipped by 3 bases and J by 5 bases, with 9 bases between them. CDR3 size: 13 residues. Looked up from germline, CDR1 is SGHAT and CDR2 is FQNNGV. The CDR3 is CASSLGRLDTQYF. The CDR3 region has the DNA TGTGCCAGCAGCTTGGGCCGGCTAGATACGCAGTATTTT.